Shown below are 5 T cell receptor beta chains from a single sample sequenced in a study of CD8+ T cells in alopecia areata. Extracted from the samples, RNA was reverse transcribed into cDNA to serve as the sequencing template. Assay used: immunoSEQ multiplex PCR; TCRdb lists only in-frame clones, some missing. The sample lists 150,000 or so clones, more than 40% occurring once. The source material was CD8+ T cells sorted from blood, sampled at week 0. Source of these receptors: a human donor with alopecia areata.

The rearrangement joins TRBV27 to TRBJ1-5, with 10 bases lining up with TRBD1. Per the germline V gene, CDR1 is MNHEY and CDR2 is SMNVEV (reference sequence). V was pared by 8 bases and J by 4 bases, with 5 bases of the junction left unmatched. This CDR3 region has 14 residues. CDR3 amino acids: CASAAGQGNQPQHF. The CDR3 nucleotides are TGTGCCAGCGCCGCGGGACAGGGGAATCAGCCCCAGCATTTT.

The CDR3 DNA is TGTGCCAGCGCCCCCCGGGGGGTTCCGGGCCTCCACTTT. It specifies CASAPRGVPGLHF. The chain combines TRBV25-1 with TRBJ1-6, with D possibly being TRBD1 (5 bases). CDR1 MGHDK and CDR2 SYGVNS come from the germline V gene. Trimming stripped 8 bases from V and 15 bases from J, with 20 bases between. The length of the CDR3 is 13 residues.

V gene TRBV7-9 combines with J gene TRBJ2-7, with D perhaps matching TRBD1 or TRBD2 (6 bases each). CDR3 length equals 14 residues. The germline V and J ends were trimmed by 5 bases and 3 bases, with 14 bases remaining between them. The V gene's germline CDR1 is SEHNR and CDR2 FQNEAQ (reference sequence). The CDR3 nucleotides are TGTGCCAGCAGCCGCGAAGGGGGACTCTACGAGCAGTACTTC. Translating gives CASSREGGLYEQYF.

The chain couples TRBV5-4 to TRBJ1-2, with 9 bases matching TRBD1. CDR1 is SGHNT, CDR2 YYREEE, per germline (reference sequence). The CDR3 covers 14 residues. V lost 3 bases, J lost 4 bases, and 4 bases stayed unmatched. The CDR3 spells CASSWRDRVYGYTF. The CDR3 region has the DNA TGTGCCAGCAGCTGGCGGGACAGGGTCTATGGCTACACCTTC.

The chain is built from TRBV7-8 and TRBJ1-5, with TRBD1 identical over 7 bases. This CDR3 spans 15 amino acids. The V gene end was trimmed by 3 bases and the J gene end by 6 bases; junction bases not matched to a gene: 8. Germline V gene sequence: CDR1 SGHVS, CDR2 FQNEAQ. The CDR3 coding sequence is TGTGCCAGCAGCTTGAGGGGCAGGGGGGTTCAGCCCCAGCATTTT. This translates into CASSLRGRGVQPQHF.